This T cell receptor (beta chain) was recovered during a study of shared clonotypes between healthy human individuals. Findings of the study overall: Tissues were not sampled, only blood, and their repertoires likely differ.

Each of the donors was a healthy adult who was HIV-negative and had not had a recent acute infection or vaccination. Donors, without exception, were Caucasian adults residing in Nashville, Tennessee. Original handling: From ImmunoSEQ came sequences covering only the junction and carrying no quality scores, so filtering differed. Assay used: immunoSEQ multiplex PCR; TCRdb lists only in-frame clones, some missing. The V and J calls and clone size are taken from that table; D and trimming were inferred from the DNA. The sample holds fewer than 550,000 clones, about 75% seen once. As concerns this clone: Its antigen is not identified.

Germline CDR1 and CDR2: KGHSH and LQKENI. This CDR3 is 15 amino acids long. Trimming at V came to 4 bases and at J to 4 bases, leaving 9 bases not matched to a gene. The chain links TRBV18 to TRBJ1-2; 7 bases map to TRBD1. Input material: PBMCs. This receptor was obtained from a woman in her thirties or forties in good health. Some clones in this sample may be carry-over from other donors' samples. The CDR3 loop is CASSLETGSSYGYTF. The CDR3 bases are TGTGCCAGCTCACTCGAGACAGGGTCTTCCTATGGCTACACCTTC.